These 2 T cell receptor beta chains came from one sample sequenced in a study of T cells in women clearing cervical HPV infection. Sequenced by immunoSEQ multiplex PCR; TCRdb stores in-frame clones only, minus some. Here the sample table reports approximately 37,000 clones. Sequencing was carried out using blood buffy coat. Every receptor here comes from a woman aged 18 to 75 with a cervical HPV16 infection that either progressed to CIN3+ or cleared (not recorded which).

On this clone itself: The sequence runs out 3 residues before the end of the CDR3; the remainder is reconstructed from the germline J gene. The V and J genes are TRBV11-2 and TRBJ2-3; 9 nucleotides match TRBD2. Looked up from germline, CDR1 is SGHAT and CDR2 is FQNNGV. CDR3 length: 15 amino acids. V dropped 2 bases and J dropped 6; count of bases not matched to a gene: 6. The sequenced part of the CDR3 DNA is TGTGCCAGCAGCTTACTAGCGGGAATTTTGGATACG. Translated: CASSLLAGILDT. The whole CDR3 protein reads CASSLLAGILDTQYF.

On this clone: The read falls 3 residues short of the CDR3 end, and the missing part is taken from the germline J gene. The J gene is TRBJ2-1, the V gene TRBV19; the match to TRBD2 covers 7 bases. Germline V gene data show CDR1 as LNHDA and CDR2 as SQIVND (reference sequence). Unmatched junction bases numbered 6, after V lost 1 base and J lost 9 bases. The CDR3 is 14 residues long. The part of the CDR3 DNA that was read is TGTGCCAGTAGTATAGCCCAGGGAGGGGCTGAG. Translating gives CASSIAQGGAE. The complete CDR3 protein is CASSIAQGGAEQFF.